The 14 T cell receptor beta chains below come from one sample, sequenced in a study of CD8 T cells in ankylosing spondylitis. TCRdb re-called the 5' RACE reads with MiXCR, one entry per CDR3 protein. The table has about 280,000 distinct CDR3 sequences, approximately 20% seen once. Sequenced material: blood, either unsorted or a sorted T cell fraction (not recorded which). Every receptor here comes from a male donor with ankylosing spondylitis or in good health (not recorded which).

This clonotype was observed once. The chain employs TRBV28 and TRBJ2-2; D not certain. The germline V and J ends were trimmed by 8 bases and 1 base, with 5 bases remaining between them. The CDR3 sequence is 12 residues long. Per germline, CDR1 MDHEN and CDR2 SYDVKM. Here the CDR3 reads CASSKNTGELFF. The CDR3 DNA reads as TGTGCCAGCTCGAAGAACACCGGGGAGCTGTTTTTT.

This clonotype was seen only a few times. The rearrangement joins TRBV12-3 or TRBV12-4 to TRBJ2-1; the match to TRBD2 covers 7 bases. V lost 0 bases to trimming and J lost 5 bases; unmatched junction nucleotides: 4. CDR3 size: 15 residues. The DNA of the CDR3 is TGTGCCAGCAGTTTAGCTGGGGGAGGGAACAATGAGCAGTTCTTC. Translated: CASSLAGGGNNEQFF.

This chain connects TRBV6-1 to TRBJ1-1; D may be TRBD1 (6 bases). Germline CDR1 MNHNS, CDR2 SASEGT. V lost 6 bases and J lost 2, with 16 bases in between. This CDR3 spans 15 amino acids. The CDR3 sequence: CASRAGARKNTEAFF. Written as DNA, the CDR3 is TGTGCCAGCAGAGCAGGGGCCCGGAAAAACACTGAAGCTTTCTTT.

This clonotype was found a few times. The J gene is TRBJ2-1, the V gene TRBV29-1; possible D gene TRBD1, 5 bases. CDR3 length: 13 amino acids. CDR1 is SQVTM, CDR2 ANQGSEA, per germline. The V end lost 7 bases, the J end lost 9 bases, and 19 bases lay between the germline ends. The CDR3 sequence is CSAAPQGGGEQFF. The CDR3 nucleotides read TGCAGCGCCGCCCCCCAGGGCGGTGGTGAGCAGTTCTTC.

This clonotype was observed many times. CDR3 amino acids: CASSSSQGLNTEAFF. The CDR3 DNA is TGTGCCAGCAGTTCCTCTCAGGGGCTGAACACTGAAGCTTTCTTT. This sequence joins TRBV6-5 and TRBJ1-1, with a possible D match to TRBD1 (6 bases). Trimming took off 4 bases at V and 0 bases at J, with 12 bases between the two ends. The germline gives CDR1 MNHEY, CDR2 SVGAGI. The CDR3 sequence is 15 residues long.

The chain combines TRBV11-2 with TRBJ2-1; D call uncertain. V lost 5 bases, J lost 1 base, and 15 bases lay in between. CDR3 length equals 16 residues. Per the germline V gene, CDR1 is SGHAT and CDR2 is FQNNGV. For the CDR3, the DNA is TGTGCCAGCAGCCCATCCGCTCGCGTTTCCTACAATGAGCAGTTCTTC. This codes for CASSPSARVSYNEQFF.

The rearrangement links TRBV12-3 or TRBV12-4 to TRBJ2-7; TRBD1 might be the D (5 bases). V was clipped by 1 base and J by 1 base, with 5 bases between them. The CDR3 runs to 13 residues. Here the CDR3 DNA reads TGTGCCAGCAGTTTAGAGGGGTCCTACGAGCAGTACGTC. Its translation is CASSLEGSYEQYV.

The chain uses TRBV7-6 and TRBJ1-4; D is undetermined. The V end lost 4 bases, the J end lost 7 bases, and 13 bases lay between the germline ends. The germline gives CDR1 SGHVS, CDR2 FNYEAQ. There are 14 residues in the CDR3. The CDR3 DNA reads TGTGCCAGCAGCTCCGGGCCGGGCGGTGAAAAACTGTTTTTT. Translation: CASSSGPGGEKLFF.

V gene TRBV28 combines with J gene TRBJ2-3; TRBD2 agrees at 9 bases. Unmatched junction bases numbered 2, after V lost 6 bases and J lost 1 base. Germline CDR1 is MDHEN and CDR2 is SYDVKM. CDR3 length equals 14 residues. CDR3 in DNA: TGTGCCAGCAGGGAGCGGGGGGGCACAGATACGCAGTATTTT. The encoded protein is CASRERGGTDTQYF.

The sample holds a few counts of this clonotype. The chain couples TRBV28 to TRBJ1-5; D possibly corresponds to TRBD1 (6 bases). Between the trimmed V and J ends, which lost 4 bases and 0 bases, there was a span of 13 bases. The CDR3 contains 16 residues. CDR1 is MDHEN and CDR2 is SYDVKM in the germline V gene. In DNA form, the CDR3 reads TGTGCCAGCAGTTGGGATAGGGGGTTTAGCAATCAGCCCCAGCATTTT. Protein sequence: CASSWDRGFSNQPQHF.

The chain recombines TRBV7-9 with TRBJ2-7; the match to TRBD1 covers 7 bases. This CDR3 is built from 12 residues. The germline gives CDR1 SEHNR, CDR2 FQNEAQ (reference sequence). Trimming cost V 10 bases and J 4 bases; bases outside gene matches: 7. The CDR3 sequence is CAIQGDGYEQYV. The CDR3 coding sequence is TGTGCCATCCAGGGGGACGGGTACGAGCAGTACGTC.

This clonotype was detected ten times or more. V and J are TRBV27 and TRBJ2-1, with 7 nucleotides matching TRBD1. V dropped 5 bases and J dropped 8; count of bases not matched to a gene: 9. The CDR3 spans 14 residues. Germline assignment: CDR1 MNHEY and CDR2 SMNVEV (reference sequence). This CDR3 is CASSATGFGDEQFF. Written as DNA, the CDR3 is TGTGCCAGCAGTGCGACAGGGTTCGGGGATGAGCAGTTCTTC.

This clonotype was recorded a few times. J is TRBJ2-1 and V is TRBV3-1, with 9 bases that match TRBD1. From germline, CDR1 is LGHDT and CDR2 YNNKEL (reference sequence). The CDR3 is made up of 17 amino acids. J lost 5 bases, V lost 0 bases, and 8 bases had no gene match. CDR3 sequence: CASSQEPPGQGNNEQFF. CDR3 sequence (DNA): TGTGCCAGCAGCCAAGAGCCCCCGGGACAGGGAAACAATGAGCAGTTCTTC.

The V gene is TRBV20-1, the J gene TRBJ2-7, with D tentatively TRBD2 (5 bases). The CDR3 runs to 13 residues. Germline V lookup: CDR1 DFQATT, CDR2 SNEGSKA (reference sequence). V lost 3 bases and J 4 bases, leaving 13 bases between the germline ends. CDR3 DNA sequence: TGCAGTGCTAGTACGACTACGTCGTACGAGCAGTACGTC. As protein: CSASTTTSYEQYV.